This paragraph covers one T cell receptor beta chain sequence. CDR3 size: 15 residues. CDR1 SGHVS and CDR2 FQNEAQ come from the germline V gene. V dropped 1 base and J dropped 8 bases, with 17 bases sitting between them. The sample comes from a study of blood T cell repertoires in COVID-19. Background on the study: Spain, Italy and the United States supplied samples that represented acute and convalescent COVID-19. In each case, the material was cDNA or gDNA derived from T cells, B-cell-depleted T cells, or PBMCs.

Original data processing: Amplifying reference gene primers gave estimates of nucleated cell counts. TCRdb's copy holds only in-frame clones and misses some; the assay was immunoSEQ multiplex PCR. That table gives V, J and clone size, and the DNA gave D and trimming. The sample has 150,000 or so clones, about 80% seen once. This receptor was obtained from a woman aged 80 or over with acute or convalescent COVID-19. The chain has TRBV7-8 and TRBJ1-2, with a weak D call TRBD1 (6 bases). Sequencing input: peripheral blood. The DNA of the CDR3 is TGTGCCAGCAGCTTAGGAGGGACAAGGGACCGAGGCTACACCTTC. Residues: CASSLGGTRDRGYTF.